This T cell receptor beta chain was identified during a study of blood T cells in healthy people across ages. As for the study in general: Researchers report that template switching captured about one barcoded beta molecule per two T cells. General study points: Both naive CD4+ cell counts and diversity were greater in long-lived donors than in aged donors.

A second PCR of 7 to 11 cycles used a sample-barcoded 5' primer and a J-beta primer mix. Via MiXCR, TCRdb re-called the 5' RACE reads, giving one row per CDR3 protein. The sample lists around 1.5 million distinct CDR3 sequences; around 59% were seen once. The V gene's germline CDR1 is LGHNA and CDR2 YNFKEQ. V shed 1 base and J shed 0 bases, with 10 bases lying between them. The CDR3 has 15 residues. Healthy individuals of Caucasian origin from Russia, aged 6 to 90, served as donors. Concerning this clonotype: The antigen is unknown.

Sequenced: blood. This clonotype was obtained from a man aged 18 to 30 in good health. V usage is TRBV4-2 and J usage is TRBJ2-7, with unresolved D. CDR3: CASSQVVSSSYEQYF. In DNA, the CDR3 is TGTGCCAGCAGCCAAGTCGTGTCGAGCTCCTACGAGCAGTACTTC.